Listed below are T cell receptor beta chains from one sample, sequenced in a study of blood T cells in healthy people across ages. TCRdb called the 5' RACE reads again in MiXCR, with one record for every CDR3 protein. The data hold over 700,000 distinct CDR3 sequences, with about 25% observed a single time. The sample was also linked to a second study, of T cells of mothers and their children.

Material for sequencing was blood. These receptors all stem from a boy aged 10-17 years in good health. CDR3s include the opening cysteine and the closing phenylalanine or tryptophan.

TRBV7-9	TRBJ2-5	CASVQTGDGETQYF
TRBV18	TRBJ1-1	CASSQAPNTEAFF
TRBV6-2/TRBV6-3	TRBJ2-2	CASSYSAGVTSSGELFF
TRBV24-1	TRBJ2-5	CATSDYLQGARETQYF
TRBV6-1	TRBJ1-4	CASSGTDREKLFF
TRBV5-1	TRBJ2-7	CASSLLASGSANSYEQYF
TRBV7-2	TRBJ2-5	CASSPEAGATQETQYF
TRBV4-1	TRBJ2-7	CASSRGQGTYEQYF
TRBV5-1	TRBJ2-7	CASSLGGPAGSYEQYF
TRBV6-4	TRBJ2-3	CASSVNGGAGGDTQYF
TRBV12-3/TRBV12-4	TRBJ2-3	CASSFSQGTDTQYF
TRBV20-1	TRBJ2-5	CSAMPGEQETQYF
TRBV29-1	NA	CSVEEGGVHEQYF
TRBV11-3	TRBJ2-1	CASSLQLLDSQYNEQFF
TRBV9	TRBJ2-2	CASSVRRNGELFF
TRBV6-2/TRBV6-3	TRBJ2-4	CASSSPPQAKNIQYF
TRBV24-1	TRBJ2-5	CATLSDLGTQYF
TRBV9	TRBJ1-6	CASSGGTGSSPLHF
TRBV20-1	TRBJ2-1	CSANDGARDEQFF
TRBV5-1	TRBJ2-3	CASSFPFSGGDTDTQYF
TRBV29-1	TRBJ1-4	CSVAAGGEKLFF
TRBV6-1	TRBJ1-3	CASSVRTVGNTIYF
TRBV12-3/TRBV12-4	TRBJ2-1	CASSKGTNEQFF
TRBV6-2/TRBV6-3	TRBJ2-2	CATLKVVAEPTGELFF
TRBV20-1	TRBJ2-3	CSASKTSGGTDTQYF
TRBV7-2	TRBJ2-5	CASSTGGGRETQYF
TRBV12-3/TRBV12-4	TRBJ2-2	CASAGTFTGELFF
TRBV7-9	TRBJ2-1	CASSPLTSGGPSYNEQFF
TRBV29-1	TRBJ2-5	CSGGQLKETQYF
TRBV24-1	TRBJ2-7	CATSDPDRDYEQYF
TRBV20-1	TRBJ2-1	CSARDLQGATYNEQFF
TRBV5-4	TRBJ2-7	CASSLGGIAREQYF
TRBV4-1	TRBJ2-7	CASSHAAGPTYEQYF
TRBV4-1	TRBJ1-1	CASSRLTRAPVTEAFF
TRBV28	TRBJ2-5	CASKRPIQETQYF
TRBV20-1	TRBJ2-7	CSASLPGGSYEQYF
TRBV7-9	TRBJ1-1	CASSFQGDPEAFF
TRBV11-3	TRBJ2-3	CASRGDTDTQYF
TRBV12-3/TRBV12-4	TRBJ2-3	CASFTSDLGDTQYF
TRBV7-2	TRBJ2-1	CASISSGFSYNEQFF
TRBV7-9	TRBJ2-5	CASSLGEGTRETQYF
TRBV7-8	TRBJ1-1	CASSPRSQFSAEAFF
TRBV20-1	TRBJ2-1	CSAMTGTSGDNEQFF
TRBV29-1	TRBJ2-7	CSVEDRGIGHYEQYF
TRBV5-6	TRBJ2-7	CASSSSLAYEQYF
TRBV7-9	TRBJ2-5	CASSLPPTSETQYF
TRBV20-1	TRBJ2-1	CSARGASGTWDEQFF
TRBV29-1	TRBJ1-1	CSSMTVMNTEAFF
TRBV27	TRBJ2-5	CASSLLGGKETQYF
TRBV6-6	TRBJ2-7	CASSYEGTYEQYF
TRBV6-2/TRBV6-3	TRBJ2-4	CASSYGTEIQYF
TRBV7-9	TRBJ2-7	CASSSELDRPYEQYF
TRBV29-1	NA	CSVERGTRFDEQFF
TRBV27	TRBJ2-7	CASSLAGRVYEQYF
TRBV20-1	TRBJ1-2	CSAYTGGTNYGYTF
TRBV20-1	TRBJ2-1	CSVGLADSPSNEQFF
TRBV27	TRBJ2-7	CASSPVIQTVSYEQYF
TRBV24-1	TRBJ1-5	CATKSARGSNQPQHF
TRBV4-1	TRBJ1-5	CASSQVGVSDQPQHF
TRBV3-1	TRBJ2-3	CASGAGGADTQYF